This T cell receptor (beta chain) was captured in a study of blood T cell repertoires in COVID-19. About the research overall: Researchers got acute and convalescent COVID-19 samples from the United States, Italy and Spain. The cDNA or gDNA used as material had been derived from T cells, B-cell-depleted T cells, or PBMCs.

In the authors' workflow: Cell counts per sample came from amplifying reference gene primers. The method was immunoSEQ multiplex PCR; TCRdb's version includes in-frame clones alone and lacks a portion of them. V and J calls plus clone size are reproduced from that table; the DNA served to infer D and trimming. Among nearly 90,000 clones, roughly 78% were seen once, and the ten largest hold roughly an eighth. Unmatched junction bases numbered 16, after V lost 4 bases and J lost 2 bases. Germline V gives CDR1 LGHNA, CDR2 YSLEER. This CDR3 contains 18 residues. The genes are TRBV4-3 and TRBJ2-5; 7 positions match TRBD2. This TCR derives from a woman older than 75 with acute or convalescent COVID-19. Sequences were obtained from peripheral blood. CDR3 coding DNA: TGCGCCAGCAGCCGAGGATTGGTTAGCGGGCAGGTACAAGAGACCCAGTACTTC. Translation gives CASSRGLVSGQVQETQYF.